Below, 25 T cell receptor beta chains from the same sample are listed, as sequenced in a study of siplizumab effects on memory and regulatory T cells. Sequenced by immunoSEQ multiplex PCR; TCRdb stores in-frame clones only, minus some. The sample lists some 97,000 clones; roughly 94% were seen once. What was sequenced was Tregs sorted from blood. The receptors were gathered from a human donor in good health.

CDR3 sequence: CASSPWTGGQSYGYTF. As DNA, the CDR3 is TGTGCCAGCAGCCCCTGGACAGGGGGCCAATCCTATGGCTACACCTTC. The chain uses TRBV7-9 and TRBJ1-2; 11 bases line up with TRBD1. Unmatched junction bases numbered 9, after V lost 5 bases and J lost 4 bases. The CDR3 loop spans 16 amino acids. The germline gives CDR1 SEHNR, CDR2 FQNEAQ (reference sequence).

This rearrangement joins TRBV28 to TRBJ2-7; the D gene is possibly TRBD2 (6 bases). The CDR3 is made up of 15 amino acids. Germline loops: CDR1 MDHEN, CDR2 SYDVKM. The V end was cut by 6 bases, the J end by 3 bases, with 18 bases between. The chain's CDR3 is CASSSPGTWDYEQYF. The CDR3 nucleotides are TGTGCCAGCAGCTCACCCGGGACTTGGGACTACGAGCAGTACTTC.

CDR3 sequence: CASSRQKGTSLINEQFF. The CDR3 nucleotides read TGTGCCAGCTCACGACAAAAGGGGACTAGCCTGATCAATGAGCAGTTCTTC. The chain uses TRBV18 and TRBJ2-1; the match to TRBD2 covers 9 bases. From germline, CDR1 is KGHSH and CDR2 LQKENI. The CDR3 sequence is 17 residues long. Trimming took 4 bases from V and 6 from J; bases not matched to a gene: 13.

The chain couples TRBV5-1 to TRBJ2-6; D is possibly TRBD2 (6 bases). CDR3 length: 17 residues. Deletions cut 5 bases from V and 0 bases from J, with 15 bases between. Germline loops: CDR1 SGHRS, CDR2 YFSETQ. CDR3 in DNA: TGCGCCAGCAGGTCGGGACTGATTTCCTCTGGGGCCAACGTCCTGACTTTC. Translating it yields CASRSGLISSGANVLTF.

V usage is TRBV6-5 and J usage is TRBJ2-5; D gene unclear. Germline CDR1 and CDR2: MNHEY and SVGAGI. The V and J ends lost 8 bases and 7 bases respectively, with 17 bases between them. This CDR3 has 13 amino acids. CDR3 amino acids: CASALGRAGTQYF. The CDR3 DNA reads TGTGCCAGCGCCCTTGGAAGGGCCGGGACCCAGTACTTC.

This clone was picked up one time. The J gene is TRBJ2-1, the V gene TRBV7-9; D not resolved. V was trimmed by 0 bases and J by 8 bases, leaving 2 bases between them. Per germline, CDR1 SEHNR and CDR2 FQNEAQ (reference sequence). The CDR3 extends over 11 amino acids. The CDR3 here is CASSLAHEQFF. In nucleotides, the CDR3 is TGTGCCAGCAGCTTAGCGCATGAGCAGTTCTTC.

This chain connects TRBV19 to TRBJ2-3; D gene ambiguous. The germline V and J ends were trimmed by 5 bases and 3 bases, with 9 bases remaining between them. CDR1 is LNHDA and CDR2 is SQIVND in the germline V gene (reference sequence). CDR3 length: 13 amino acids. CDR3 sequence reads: CASSGGVTDTQYF. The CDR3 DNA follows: TGTGCCAGTAGTGGTGGGGTAACAGATACGCAGTATTTT.

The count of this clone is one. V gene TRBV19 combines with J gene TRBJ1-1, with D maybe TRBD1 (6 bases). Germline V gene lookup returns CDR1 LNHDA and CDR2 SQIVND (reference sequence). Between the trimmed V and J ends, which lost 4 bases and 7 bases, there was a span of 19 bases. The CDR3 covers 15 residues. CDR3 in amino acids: CASSSSSTGSGEAFF. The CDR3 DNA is TGTGCCAGTAGTAGCTCCTCTACAGGGTCGGGTGAAGCTTTCTTT.

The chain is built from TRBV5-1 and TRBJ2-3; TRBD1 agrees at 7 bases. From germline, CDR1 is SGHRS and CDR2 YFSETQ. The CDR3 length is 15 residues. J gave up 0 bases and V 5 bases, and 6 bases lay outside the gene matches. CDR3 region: CASSLRQGSTDTQYF. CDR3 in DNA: TGCGCCAGCAGTTTAAGACAGGGAAGCACAGATACGCAGTATTTT.

CDR3 sequence reads: CASSSHGKWPSPLHF. The CDR3 DNA reads TGTGCCAGCAGCTCCCACGGAAAATGGCCCTCACCCCTCCACTTT. J is TRBJ1-6 and V is TRBV11-3, with D hard to call. V dropped 4 bases and J dropped 10 bases, with 17 bases sitting between them. Germline CDR1 reads SGHNT; CDR2 reads YENEEA. The CDR3 has 15 residues.

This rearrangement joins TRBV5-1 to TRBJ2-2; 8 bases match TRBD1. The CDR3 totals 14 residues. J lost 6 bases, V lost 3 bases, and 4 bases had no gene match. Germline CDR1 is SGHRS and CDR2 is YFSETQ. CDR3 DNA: TGCGCCAGCAGCTCTGGACAGGGTTCCGGGGAGCTGTTTTTT. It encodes CASSSGQGSGELFF.

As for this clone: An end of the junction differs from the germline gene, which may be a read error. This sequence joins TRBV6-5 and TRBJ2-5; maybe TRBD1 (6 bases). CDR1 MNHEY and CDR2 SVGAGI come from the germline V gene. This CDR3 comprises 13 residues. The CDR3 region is CASSPSPRGTGNF. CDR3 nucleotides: TGTGCCAGCAGTCCATCACCTCGGGGTACAGGGAACTTC.

Written as DNA, the CDR3 is TGTGCCAGCAGTGCGGGACGTGGACGCCGCAGGGGTGAGCAGTTCTTC. It specifies CASSAGRGRRRGEQFF. This chain links TRBV28 with TRBJ2-1, with D perhaps given as TRBD1 or TRBD2 (6 bases each). There are 16 residues in the CDR3. Looked up from germline, CDR1 is MDHEN and CDR2 is SYDVKM. The germline V and J ends were trimmed by 5 bases and 9 bases, with 23 bases remaining between them.

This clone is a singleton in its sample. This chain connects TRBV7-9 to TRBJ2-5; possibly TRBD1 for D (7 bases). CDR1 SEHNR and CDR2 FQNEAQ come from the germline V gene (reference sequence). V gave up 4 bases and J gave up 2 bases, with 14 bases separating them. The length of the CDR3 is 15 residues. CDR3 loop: CASSWGAGGQETQYF. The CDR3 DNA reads TGTGCCAGCAGCTGGGGGGCAGGGGGTCAAGAGACCCAGTACTTC.

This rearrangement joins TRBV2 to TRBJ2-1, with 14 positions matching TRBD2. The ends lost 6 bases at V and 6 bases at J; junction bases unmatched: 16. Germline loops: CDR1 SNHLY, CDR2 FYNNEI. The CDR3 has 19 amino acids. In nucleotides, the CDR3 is TGTGCCAGCAGCGTTATCCTGACTAGCGGGAGGGCCGCTGGCAATGAGCAGTTCTTC. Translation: CASSVILTSGRAAGNEQFF.

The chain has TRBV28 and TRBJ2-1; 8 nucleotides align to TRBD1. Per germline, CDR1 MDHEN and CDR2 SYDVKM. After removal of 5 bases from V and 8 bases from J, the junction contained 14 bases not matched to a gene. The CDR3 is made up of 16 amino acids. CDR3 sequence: CASSPGQGRWVDEQFF. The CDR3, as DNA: TGTGCCAGCAGTCCCGGACAGGGAAGGTGGGTGGATGAGCAGTTCTTC.

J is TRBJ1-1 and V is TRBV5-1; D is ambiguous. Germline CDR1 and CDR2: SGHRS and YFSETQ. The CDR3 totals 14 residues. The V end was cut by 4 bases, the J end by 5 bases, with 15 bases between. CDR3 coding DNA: TGCGCCAGCAGCGAACTCAGCGGGAGGACTGAAGCTTTCTTT. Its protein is CASSELSGRTEAFF.

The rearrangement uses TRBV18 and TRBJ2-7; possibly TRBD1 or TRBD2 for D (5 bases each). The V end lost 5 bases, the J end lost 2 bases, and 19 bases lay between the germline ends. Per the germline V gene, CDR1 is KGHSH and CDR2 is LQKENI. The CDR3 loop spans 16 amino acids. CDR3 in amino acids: CASSALSGTAAYEQYF. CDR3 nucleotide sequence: TGTGCCAGCTCAGCTCTGTCCGGGACCGCCGCCTACGAGCAGTACTTC.

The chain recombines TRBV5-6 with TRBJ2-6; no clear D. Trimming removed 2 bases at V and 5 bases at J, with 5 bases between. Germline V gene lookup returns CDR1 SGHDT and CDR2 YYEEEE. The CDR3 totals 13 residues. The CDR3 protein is CASSLFRANVLTF. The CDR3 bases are TGTGCCAGCAGCTTATTTAGGGCCAACGTCCTGACTTTC.

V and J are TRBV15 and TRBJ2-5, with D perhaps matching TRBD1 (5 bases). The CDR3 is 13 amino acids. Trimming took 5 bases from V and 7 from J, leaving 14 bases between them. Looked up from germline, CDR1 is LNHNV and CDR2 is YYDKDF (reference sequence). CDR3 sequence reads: CATSGQGRGTQYF. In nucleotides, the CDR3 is TGTGCCACCAGCGGCCAGGGTCGTGGGACCCAGTACTTC.

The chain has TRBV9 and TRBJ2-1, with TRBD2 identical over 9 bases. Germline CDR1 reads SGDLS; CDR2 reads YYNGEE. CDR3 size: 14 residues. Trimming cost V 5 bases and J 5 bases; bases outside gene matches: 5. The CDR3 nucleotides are TGTGCCAGCAGTTTAGCGGGAGTGAACAATGAGCAGTTCTTC. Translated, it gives CASSLAGVNNEQFF.

The CDR3 here is CASSLGGPRLYNEQFF. In nucleotides, the CDR3 is TGCGCCAGCAGCTTGGGAGGTCCGCGTCTCTACAATGAGCAGTTCTTC. V gene TRBV5-1 combines with J gene TRBJ2-1; D is undetermined. Germline CDR1 and CDR2: SGHRS and YFSETQ. The ends were cut back, 0 bases at V and 3 bases at J, with 13 bases in the middle. The CDR3 totals 16 residues. The whole variable domain, remainder taken from reference TRBV5-1 and TRBJ2-1, is KAGVTQTPRYLIKTRGQQVTLSCSPISGHRSVSWYQQTPGQGLQFLFEYFSETQRNKGNFPGRFSGRQFSNSRSEMNVSTLELGDSALYLCASSLGGPRLYNEQFFGPGTRLTVL.

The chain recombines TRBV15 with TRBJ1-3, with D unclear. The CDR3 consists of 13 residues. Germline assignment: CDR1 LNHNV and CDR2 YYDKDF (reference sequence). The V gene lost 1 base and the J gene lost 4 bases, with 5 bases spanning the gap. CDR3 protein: CATSRVQGNTIYF. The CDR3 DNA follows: TGTGCCACCAGCAGAGTGCAGGGAAACACCATATATTTT.

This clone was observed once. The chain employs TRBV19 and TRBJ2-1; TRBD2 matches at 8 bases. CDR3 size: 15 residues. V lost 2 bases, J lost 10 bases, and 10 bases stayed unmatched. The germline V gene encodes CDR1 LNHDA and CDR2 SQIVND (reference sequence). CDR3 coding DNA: TGTGCCAGTAGTATAAACGGGAGGGCCTTTGGGGAGCAGTTCTTC. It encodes CASSINGRAFGEQFF.

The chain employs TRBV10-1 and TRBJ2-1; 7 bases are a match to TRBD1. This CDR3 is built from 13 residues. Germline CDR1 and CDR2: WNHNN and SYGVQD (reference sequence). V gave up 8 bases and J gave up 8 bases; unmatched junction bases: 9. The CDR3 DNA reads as TGCGCCAGCTCTAGGACAGGCCCCGATGAGCAGTTCTTC. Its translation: CASSRTGPDEQFF.